Shown below are 31 T cell receptor beta chains from a single sample sequenced in a study of T cells after yellow fever vaccination. TCRdb re-analysed the 5' RACE reads in MiXCR, keeping a single row per CDR3 protein. This sample has hundreds of thousands of distinct CDR3 sequences, with around 3.6% found just once. The sample was PBMCs, taken on the day of the yellow fever booster vaccination. These receptors were taken from a man aged 18 to 29 who received the YFV17D yellow fever vaccine.

The chain employs TRBV5-1 and TRBJ1-5; 8 nucleotides line up with TRBD1. This CDR3 has 16 amino acids. Germline V gene lookup returns CDR1 SGHRS and CDR2 YFSETQ. V dropped 3 bases and J dropped 1; count of bases not matched to a gene: 6. This chain's CDR3 is CASSSTGGRSNQPQHF. CDR3 coding DNA: TGCGCCAGCAGCTCAACAGGGGGTCGGAGCAATCAGCCCCAGCATTTT. The full variable domain, its missing parts supplied by reference TRBV5-1 and TRBJ1-5, is KAGVTQTPRYLIKTRGQQVTLSCSPISGHRSVSWYQQTPGQGLQFLFEYFSETQRNKGNFPGRFSGRQFSNSRSEMNVSTLELGDSALYLCASSSTGGRSNQPQHFGDGTRLSIL.

V usage is TRBV20-1 and J usage is TRBJ2-1; D possibly uses TRBD1 or TRBD2 (6 bases each). The germline gives CDR1 DFQATT, CDR2 SNEGSKA (reference sequence). Trimming left V 7 bases short and J 4 bases short, with 14 bases between. The CDR3 sequence is 13 residues long. CDR3 coding DNA: TGCAGTGTTGGGGGGCCCCTGTACAATGAGCAGTTCTTC. This encodes CSVGGPLYNEQFF.

In its sample, this clonotype was seen a few times. The rearrangement joins TRBV7-6 to TRBJ1-3; D gene unclear. Germline CDR1 SGHVS, CDR2 FNYEAQ. The CDR3 has 14 residues. Trimming left V 6 bases short and J 3 bases short, with 12 bases between. The chain's CDR3 is CASSPGLVGNTIYF. In nucleotides, the CDR3 is TGTGCCAGCAGTCCTGGGTTGGTTGGAAACACCATATATTTT.

This clonotype occurred many times. The chain has TRBV9 and TRBJ2-5; a possible D gene is TRBD2 (6 bases). The CDR3 has 15 residues. CDR1 SGDLS and CDR2 YYNGEE come from the germline V gene. V shed 2 bases and J shed 5 bases, with 16 bases lying between them. CDR3 in amino acids: CASSVGGNLGETQYF. DNA of the CDR3: TGTGCCAGCAGCGTGGGGGGTAATCTCGGGGAGACCCAGTACTTC.

The chain uses TRBV6-1 and TRBJ2-6; unclear D gene. In germline, CDR1 is MNHNS, CDR2 SASEGT. This CDR3 spans 17 amino acids. V lost 2 bases and J 1 base, leaving 12 bases between the germline ends. The CDR3 reads CASSEFGPKSGANVLTF. For the CDR3, the DNA is TGTGCCAGCAGTGAATTCGGGCCGAAGTCTGGGGCCAACGTCCTGACTTTC.

This clonotype was observed many times. The V gene is TRBV10-3, the J gene TRBJ1-3, with 7 bases aligning to TRBD1. Losses at the gene ends were 6 bases for V and 4 bases for J; bases not matched to a gene: 6. CDR1 ENHRY and CDR2 SYGVKD come from the germline V gene. The CDR3 spans 14 residues. CDR3 nucleotides: TGTGCCATCAGATCGACAGGGATAGGAAACACCATATATTTT. It codes for CAIRSTGIGNTIYF.

The chain is built from TRBV6-6 and TRBJ2-7; D perhaps matches TRBD1 (5 bases). The CDR3 sequence is 13 residues long. Trimming took 4 bases from V and 0 from J, leaving 7 bases between them. Germline-derived CDR1 and CDR2 are MNHNY and SVGAGI (reference sequence). The CDR3: CASSSDTSYEQYV. The CDR3, as DNA: TGTGCCAGCAGTTCGGACACCTCCTACGAGCAGTACGTC.

This clonotype has only a few counts. The chain's CDR3 is CASSLERVLTDTQYF. CDR3 nucleotide sequence: TGTGCCAGCAGCCTGGAGCGGGTCCTCACAGATACGCAGTATTTT. This chain joins TRBV7-3 and TRBJ2-3, with TRBD2 as a possible D gene (6 bases). V was cut by 5 bases and J by 2 bases, with 14 bases left in between. Germline CDR1 reads SGHTA; CDR2 reads FQGTGA. The CDR3 length is 15 residues.

This chain connects TRBV10-3 to TRBJ2-7; D remains ambiguous. The germline gives CDR1 ENHRY, CDR2 SYGVKD. This CDR3 comprises 12 residues. The V and J ends lost 8 bases and 2 bases respectively, with 10 bases between them. The CDR3 coding sequence is TGTGCCATCGGAGACACAGCCTACGAGCAGTACGTC. As protein: CAIGDTAYEQYV.

This clonotype was observed at least ten times. The rearrangement links TRBV9 to TRBJ1-1; no clear D. Trimming shortened V by 3 bases and J by 1 base, and 10 bases separated the two germline ends. Looked up from germline, CDR1 is SGDLS and CDR2 is YYNGEE. This CDR3 has 14 amino acids. The chain's CDR3 is CASSARGRNTEAFF. DNA of the CDR3: TGTGCCAGCAGCGCCCGTGGGAGGAACACTGAAGCTTTCTTT.

This clonotype was counted many times. This chain links TRBV9 with TRBJ2-1; TRBD1 aligns across 7 bases. This CDR3 region has 14 residues. Germline lookup yields CDR1 SGDLS and CDR2 YYNGEE. The J segment lost 10 bases and the V segment lost 3 bases, leaving 10 bases of the junction unmatched. The CDR3 DNA sequence: TGTGCCAGCAGCGACAACAGGGGCCCCCAGGAGCAGTTCTTC. Protein: CASSDNRGPQEQFF.

This clonotype was seen ten or more times. V gene TRBV12-5 combines with J gene TRBJ1-1; D not resolved. Germline V lookup: CDR1 LGHNT, CDR2 FRNRAP. The CDR3 covers 12 residues. With 1 base removed from V and 10 bases from J, the gap between germline ends came to 10 bases. The chain's CDR3 is CASGLEQVSAFF. The DNA for the CDR3 is TGTGCTAGTGGTTTGGAACAAGTCTCAGCTTTCTTT.

The CDR3 protein is CASSLDTGGYNEQFF. CDR3 nucleotides: TGTGCCAGCAGCCTAGATACTGGGGGGTACAATGAGCAGTTCTTC. V and J are TRBV3-1 and TRBJ2-1; weak D call: TRBD2 (6 bases). CDR1 and CDR2 from the germline V gene are LGHDT and YNNKEL (reference sequence). This CDR3 contains 15 residues. The V gene lost 4 bases and the J gene lost 4 bases, with 14 bases spanning the gap.

This clonotype was recorded many times. This sequence joins TRBV20-1 and TRBJ2-4, with D perhaps TRBD1 or TRBD2 (5 bases each). The CDR3 runs 14 residues. CDR1 DFQATT and CDR2 SNEGSKA come from the germline V gene (reference sequence). Trimming removed 3 bases from V and 0 bases from J, with 9 bases in between. Here the CDR3 reads CSARSGLAKNIQYF. In DNA, the CDR3 is TGCAGTGCTAGGTCGGGGCTAGCCAAAAACATTCAGTACTTC.

This clonotype has just a few counts. V gene TRBV29-1 combines with J gene TRBJ1-2, with D possibly TRBD1 on 6 matching bases. This CDR3 spans 13 amino acids. Trimming shortened V by 0 bases and J by 7 bases, and 12 bases separated the two germline ends. Germline CDR1 and CDR2: SQVTM and ANQGSEA. CDR3 in amino acids: CSVEDLTGSGYTF. The DNA of the CDR3 is TGCAGCGTTGAAGATTTAACAGGGAGTGGCTACACCTTC.

This clonotype was observed a few times. This chain links TRBV7-9 with TRBJ2-3; 11 bases are shared with TRBD2. J was trimmed by 2 bases and V by 5 bases; bases with no gene match: 3. CDR1 SEHNR and CDR2 FQNEAQ come from the germline V gene (reference sequence). This CDR3 spans 15 amino acids. The CDR3 DNA sequence: TGTGCCAGCAGCCCTAGCGGGGGGTACACAGATACGCAGTATTTT. Translation gives CASSPSGGYTDTQYF. The complete variable domain, with remaining parts taken from reference TRBV7-9 and TRBJ2-3, reads DTGVSQNPRHKITKRGQNVTFRCDPISEHNRLYWYRQTLGQGPEFLTYFQNEAQLEKSRLLSDRFSAERPKGSFSTLEIQRTEQGDSAMYLCASSPSGGYTDTQYFGPGTRLTVL.

CDR3 sequence: CSAPQGFTGYTF. The CDR3 DNA sequence: TGCAGTGCTCCGCAGGGGTTTACGGGCTACACCTTC. The rearrangement joins TRBV20-1 to TRBJ1-2, with D possibly matching TRBD1 (6 bases). V shed 5 bases and J shed 8 bases, with 15 bases lying between them. CDR1 is DFQATT, CDR2 SNEGSKA, per germline (reference sequence). The CDR3 sequence is 12 residues long.

This clonotype was counted a few times. The chain joins TRBV12-3 or TRBV12-4 to TRBJ2-5; TRBD2 matches at 8 bases. The CDR3 spans 14 residues. V lost 3 bases and J lost 4; bases outside the gene matches: 4. CDR3 loop: CASSFGRGAETQYF. The CDR3 nucleotides read TGTGCCAGCAGTTTTGGGCGGGGGGCAGAGACCCAGTACTTC.

In its sample, this clonotype was seen many times. The chain carries TRBV7-9 and TRBJ2-1; D is uncertain. CDR1 and CDR2 from the germline V gene are SEHNR and FQNEAQ (reference sequence). The CDR3 loop spans 15 amino acids. Trimming stripped 1 base from V and 4 bases from J, with 11 bases between. This CDR3 reads CASSLEGRKYNEQFF. CDR3 sequence (DNA): TGTGCCAGCAGCTTAGAGGGCAGAAAATACAATGAGCAGTTCTTC.

The table lists this clonotype with many counts. The chain links TRBV6-2 or TRBV6-3 to TRBJ1-1, with TRBD1 matching over 7 bases. CDR3 length: 13 residues. The junction had 2 bases not matched to a gene; V was cut back by 1 base and J by 6 bases. Germline values: CDR1 MNHEY, CDR2 SVGEGT. CDR3 DNA sequence: TGTGCCAGCAGTTACTGGCAGGGGGCTGAAGCTTTCTTT. Encoded protein: CASSYWQGAEAFF.

In this sample, this clonotype turned up many times. J is TRBJ2-5 and V is TRBV6-5; 9 bases fit TRBD1. V lost 6 bases to trimming and J lost 5 bases; unmatched junction nucleotides: 4. Germline CDR1 reads MNHEY; CDR2 reads SVGAGI. The CDR3 is 13 amino acids. DNA of the CDR3: TGTGCCAGCAGAAGGACAGGGGCCGAGACCCAGTACTTC. It is translated as CASRRTGAETQYF.

There are many counts of this clonotype. The rearrangement uses TRBV19 and TRBJ2-1, with D tentatively TRBD2 (7 bases). Germline lookup yields CDR1 LNHDA and CDR2 SQIVND (reference sequence). This CDR3 comprises 18 residues. Trimming left V 3 bases short and J 3 bases short, with 21 bases between. The CDR3 here is CASSIAWGGPRGYNEQFF. The CDR3 DNA reads TGTGCCAGTAGTATCGCCTGGGGGGGCCCGAGAGGCTACAATGAGCAGTTCTTC. Looking up the rest from reference TRBV19 and TRBJ2-1 gives the full variable domain: DGGITQSPKYLFRKEGQNVTLSCEQNLNHDAMYWYRQDPGQGLRLIYYSQIVNDFQKGDIAEGYSVSREKKESFPLTVTSAQKNPTAFYLCASSIAWGGPRGYNEQFFGPGTRLTVL.

This clonotype was seen many times. The chain is built from TRBV5-1 and TRBJ2-3; 9 nucleotides match TRBD1. This CDR3 is 16 amino acids long. CDR1 is SGHRS, CDR2 YFSETQ, per germline. V shed 0 bases, J shed 3 bases, and the junction held 5 bases outside the gene matches. The DNA for the CDR3 is TGCGCCAGCAGCTTGGCCTCTGGACAGGGGACAGATACGCAGTATTTT. Residues: CASSLASGQGTDTQYF.

As regards this clonotype: A read error may account for a junction end that differs from germline. V usage is TRBV7-7 and J usage is TRBJ2-5, with TRBD2 as a possible D gene (6 bases). The germline V gene has CDR1 SSHAT and CDR2 FNYEAQ (reference sequence). This CDR3 has 17 residues. CDR3 in amino acids: CASSSFTGTPNAETQYF. In DNA, the CDR3 is TGTGCTAGCAGCTCTTTCACCGGGACTCCTAACGCGGAGACCCAGTACTTC.

This clonotype was detected ten times or more. The chain has TRBV20-1 and TRBJ2-2; 8 nucleotides line up with TRBD1. Germline CDR1 DFQATT, CDR2 SNEGSKA (reference sequence). Losses at the gene ends were 4 bases for V and 1 base for J; bases not matched to a gene: 11. CDR3 length equals 17 residues. Here the CDR3 DNA reads TGCAGTGCTACAGGCCCCAGGGGGCAAGGGAACACCGGGGAGCTGTTTTTT. This sequence encodes CSATGPRGQGNTGELFF.

This clonotype was seen a few times. The rearrangement joins TRBV12-3 or TRBV12-4 to TRBJ1-2; D uncertain. The V end was cut by 3 bases, the J end by 7 bases, with 15 bases between. The CDR3 contains 14 residues. The CDR3 reads CASSLGRPSGGYTF. CDR3 in DNA: TGTGCCAGCAGTTTGGGAAGACCTTCGGGTGGCTACACCTTC.

The table lists this clonotype with many counts. V and J are TRBV5-1 and TRBJ2-3, with 8 bases fitting TRBD1. V gave up 4 bases and J gave up 7 bases; unmatched junction bases: 5. There are 13 residues in the CDR3. Germline CDR1 is SGHRS and CDR2 is YFSETQ. The CDR3 loop is CASSVTGVNTQYF. The CDR3 DNA reads as TGCGCCAGCAGCGTGACAGGGGTTAATACGCAGTATTTT.

In this sample, this clonotype turned up many times. The gene calls are TRBV4-2 and TRBJ2-2; 11 positions match TRBD1. CDR1 is LGHNA and CDR2 is YNFKEQ in the germline V gene. J gave up 5 bases and V 4 bases, and 6 bases lay outside the gene matches. This CDR3 is built from 16 residues. As DNA, the CDR3 is TGTGCCAGCAGCCTGCTCGGGACAGGGGGGACCGGGGAGCTGTTTTTT. Translating it yields CASSLLGTGGTGELFF.

A few counts support this clonotype. The J gene is TRBJ2-5, the V gene TRBV30, with a weak D call TRBD2 (6 bases). Looked up from germline, CDR1 is GTSNPN and CDR2 is SVGIG (reference sequence). V dropped 0 bases and J dropped 2 bases, with 19 bases sitting between them. The CDR3 contains 17 residues. The CDR3 reads CAWSVRGSLGTQETQYF. As DNA, the CDR3 is TGTGCCTGGAGTGTACGGGGGTCGTTGGGGACTCAAGAGACCCAGTACTTC.

This clonotype was seen at least ten times. The rearrangement joins TRBV12-3 or TRBV12-4 to TRBJ2-1, with D tentatively TRBD2 (7 bases). CDR3 size: 14 residues. Trimming took 5 bases from V and 9 from J, leaving 17 bases between them. The CDR3 sequence: CASSPQAGAGEQFF. CDR3 bases: TGTGCCAGCAGTCCGCAGGCGGGGGCTGGTGAGCAGTTCTTC.

This clonotype was detected many times. The chain couples TRBV15 to TRBJ2-1, with D possibly being TRBD1 (5 bases). Trimming removed 0 bases at V and 5 bases at J, with 8 bases between. The CDR3 has 14 amino acids. Germline CDR1 and CDR2: LNHNV and YYDKDF (reference sequence). Here the CDR3 DNA reads TGTGCCACCAGCAGAGATAGCAGGGACAATGAGCAGTTCTTC. This encodes CATSRDSRDNEQFF.